Each of the 4 T cell receptor beta chains below was sequenced from the same sample in a study of graft-versus-host responses after intestinal transplantation. Profiled with immunoSEQ multiplex PCR; TCRdb holds only in-frame clones, not every one. Among 80,000 to 95,000 clones listed, 93% were seen once. What these receptors recognize is not known. The source was unstimulated CD8+ T cells sorted from spleen or lymph node cells, collected before intestinal transplant. These receptors originate from a human donor who received an intestinal transplant.

The chain links TRBV6-1 to TRBJ1-6, with D perhaps matching TRBD1 (5 bases). Germline CDR1 is MNHNS and CDR2 is SASEGT. V was cut by 1 base and J by 0 bases, with 13 bases left in between. This CDR3 region has 18 residues. The DNA for the CDR3 is TGTGCCAGCAGTGAAGAGCGGGGGACTTCCTCCTATAATTCACCCCTCCACTTT. Amino acid sequence: CASSEERGTSSYNSPLHF.

The chain recombines TRBV7-2 with TRBJ1-1, with no clear D. Germline CDR1 reads SGHTA; CDR2 reads FQGNSA. The CDR3 length is 13 residues. V lost 5 bases and J 5 bases, leaving 12 bases between the germline ends. In DNA, the CDR3 is TGTGCCAGCAGCCTTGGCGGTGGAACTGAAGCTTTCTTT. This codes for CASSLGGGTEAFF.

V and J are TRBV30 and TRBJ1-2; D uncertain. There are 14 residues in the CDR3. V was pared by 0 bases and J by 4 bases, with 12 bases between. Germline CDR1 GTSNPN, CDR2 SVGIG (reference sequence). CDR3 loop: CAWSVLEGPYGYTF. The CDR3 nucleotides are TGTGCCTGGAGTGTATTGGAGGGCCCCTATGGCTACACCTTC.

The CDR3 DNA sequence: TGTGCCTGGAGTGACGGACAGGGCCTTAACACTGAAGCTTTCTTT. This sequence encodes CAWSDGQGLNTEAFF. V gene TRBV30 combines with J gene TRBJ1-1, with TRBD1 identical over 8 bases. V shed 1 base and J 2 bases; nucleotides not matched to a gene: 6. Germline V lookup: CDR1 GTSNPN, CDR2 SVGIG (reference sequence). The CDR3 contains 15 residues.